Below, 12 T cell receptor beta chains from the same sample are listed, as sequenced in a study of blood T cells in healthy people across ages. Together with a sample-barcoded 5' primer, a J-beta primer mix was included in a second PCR lasting about 6 to 12 cycles. A single record per CDR3 protein comes from TCRdb applying MiXCR to the 5' RACE reads. The table records about 720,000 distinct CDR3 sequences, around a quarter of them present only once. The sample also formed part of further work on T cells of mothers and their children.

Sequenced: blood. These receptor sequences come from a boy younger than 18 in good health.

The rearrangement uses TRBV11-2 and TRBJ2-1, with D tentatively TRBD2 (7 bases). V shed 4 bases and J shed 7 bases, with 20 bases lying between them. Looked up from germline, CDR1 is SGHAT and CDR2 is FQNNGV. The CDR3 runs 16 residues. CDR3 region: CASSSKGGGQGNEQFF. The CDR3 bases are TGTGCCAGCAGCTCGAAAGGGGGGGGGCAGGGAAATGAGCAGTTCTTC.

Regarding this clonotype: Compared with germline, one end of the junction differs, possibly owing to a read error. The chain uses TRBV15 and TRBJ1-2, with 10 bases identical to TRBD1. Germline CDR1 and CDR2: LNHNV and YYDKDF (reference sequence). This CDR3 has 15 amino acids. In DNA, the CDR3 is TGTGCCGCCAGCAGAGGACAGGGGGGAAACTATGGCTACACCTTC. Translating it yields CAASRGQGGNYGYTF.

This clonotype appeared a few times. CDR3 sequence: CASSYYGGDQAEQYF. The CDR3 bases are TGTGCCAGCAGCTATTACGGGGGGGATCAGGCCGAGCAGTACTTC. This chain uses TRBV7-2 with TRBJ2-7; 8 nucleotides agree with TRBD2. Looked up from germline, CDR1 is SGHTA and CDR2 is FQGNSA. V lost 4 bases and J lost 6; bases outside the gene matches: 11. CDR3 size: 15 residues.

The sample holds a few counts of this clonotype. The J gene is TRBJ2-1, the V gene TRBV7-2; a possible D gene is TRBD2 (5 bases). Per germline, CDR1 SGHTA and CDR2 FQGNSA. V gave up 1 base and J gave up 6 bases, with 13 bases separating them. CDR3 size: 15 residues. This CDR3 reads CASSLGGASPNEQFF. The CDR3, as DNA: TGTGCCAGCAGCTTAGGAGGAGCTAGCCCCAATGAGCAGTTCTTC.

The rearrangement uses TRBV4-3 and TRBJ2-1, with no clear D. Per the germline V gene, CDR1 is LGHNA and CDR2 is YSLEER. CDR3 length equals 16 residues. Between the trimmed V and J ends, which lost 0 bases and 9 bases, there was a span of 18 bases. The CDR3 DNA sequence: TGCGCCAGCAGCCAAGATAGTGGGGTTGGAGCTTCTGAGCAGTTCTTC. It is translated as CASSQDSGVGASEQFF.

A note on this clonotype: Sequence at one end of the junction differs from germline and may be a read error. The chain couples TRBV7-3 to TRBJ2-7; 9 positions match TRBD2. CDR3 length: 14 amino acids. In germline, CDR1 is SGHTA, CDR2 FQGTGA. CDR3 region: CASNPLAGPYEQYF. The CDR3 bases are TGTGCCAGCAACCCCCTAGCGGGGCCCTACGAACAGTACTTC.

This clonotype has only a few counts. This chain uses TRBV6-2 or TRBV6-3 with TRBJ2-2, with TRBD2 as a possible D gene (6 bases). Germline V gene lookup returns CDR1 MNHEY and CDR2 SVGEGT. The CDR3 contains 16 residues. V was shortened by 6 bases and J by 0 bases, with 14 bases between the two germline ends. CDR3 sequence reads: CASSTLALPNTGELFF. The CDR3 DNA reads TGTGCCAGCAGCACCCTAGCGCTACCGAACACCGGGGAGCTGTTTTTT.

The genes are TRBV7-9 and TRBJ2-7; a weak D match, TRBD1 (6 bases). V was clipped by 3 bases and J by 4 bases, with 16 bases between them. CDR1 and CDR2 (germline): SEHNR, FQNEAQ (reference sequence). The CDR3 is 15 residues long. CDR3 in amino acids: CASSFHRELRYEQYF. CDR3 DNA sequence: TGTGCCAGCAGCTTCCACAGGGAGTTGAGGTACGAGCAGTACTTC.

This clonotype was counted a few times. The chain joins TRBV9 to TRBJ1-3; 10 nucleotides align to TRBD1. V was clipped by 2 bases and J by 3 bases; unmatched bases: 2. Germline loops: CDR1 SGDLS, CDR2 YYNGEE. The CDR3 length is 15 residues. The CDR3 DNA reads as TGTGCCAGCAGCGTTGGGGACAGGGGTGGAAACACCATATATTTT. This sequence encodes CASSVGDRGGNTIYF.

The chain recombines TRBV29-1 with TRBJ2-1; a weak D match, TRBD1 (5 bases). V was pared by 4 bases and J by 6 bases, with 13 bases between. Germline V gives CDR1 SQVTM, CDR2 ANQGSEA. The CDR3 totals 13 residues. The CDR3, as DNA: TGCAGCGTTGCAGGGCGCGCGAGCAATGAGCAGTTCTTC. This codes for CSVAGRASNEQFF.

This clonotype was recorded a few times. The chain is built from TRBV4-1 and TRBJ2-7; 8 bases are shared with TRBD2. The CDR3 spans 17 residues. Trimming at V came to 4 bases and at J to 1 base, leaving 12 bases not matched to a gene. Germline CDR1 and CDR2: MGHRA and YSYEKL. CDR3 nucleotides: TGCGCCAGCAGCCCTAACACAGCGGGAGCGTTTTCCTACGAGCAGTACTTC. Encoded protein: CASSPNTAGAFSYEQYF.

The gene calls are TRBV12-3 or TRBV12-4 and TRBJ1-2; 7 nucleotides line up with TRBD1. J gave up 4 bases and V 6 bases, and 8 bases lay outside the gene matches. This CDR3 spans 14 amino acids. This CDR3 reads CASRQTGVGYGYTF. The CDR3 DNA follows: TGTGCCAGCAGGCAAACAGGGGTCGGCTATGGCTACACCTTC.